A single sample is the source of the 20 T cell receptor beta chains below, sequenced in a study of blood T cell repertoires in COVID-19. Libraries were prepared by immunoSEQ multiplex PCR; TCRdb keeps only in-frame clonotypes and omits some of them. The sample includes 60,000 or so clones, roughly 87% seen only once; the top ten take 10%. Sequences were obtained from peripheral blood. The receptors shown here come from a human donor with acute or convalescent COVID-19. The donor label of this sample is uncertain.

This clone was counted a few times. The rearrangement uses TRBV5-1 and TRBJ2-7; TRBD2 matches at 10 bases. Trimming removed 5 bases from V and 7 bases from J; junction bases left unmatched: 12. Germline CDR1 is SGHRS and CDR2 is YFSETQ. CDR3 size: 15 residues. The CDR3 reads CASSWQAGGRSEQYF. The CDR3 DNA is TGCGCCAGCAGTTGGCAAGCGGGAGGGCGATCGGAGCAGTACTTC. Drawing the rest from reference TRBV5-1 and TRBJ2-7, the complete variable domain is KAGVTQTPRYLIKTRGQQVTLSCSPISGHRSVSWYQQTPGQGLQFLFEYFSETQRNKGNFPGRFSGRQFSNSRSEMNVSTLELGDSALYLCASSWQAGGRSEQYFGPGTRLTVT.

This chain connects TRBV14 to TRBJ1-6; no clear D gene. The germline gives CDR1 SGHDN, CDR2 FVKESK. V was shortened by 1 base and J by 0 bases, with 7 bases between the two germline ends. The CDR3 length is 16 residues. The CDR3 here is CASSQGWSSYNSPLHF. The CDR3 bases are TGTGCCAGCAGCCAAGGATGGAGCTCCTATAATTCACCCCTCCACTTT.

For the CDR3, the DNA is TGTGCCAGCAGCTTAAGGGCCGGGACCTATAATTCACCCCTCCACTTT. Translation gives CASSLRAGTYNSPLHF. The genes are TRBV7-3 and TRBJ1-6; D ambiguous. V gave up 1 base and J gave up 2 bases, with 9 bases separating them. The CDR3 sequence is 16 residues long. The V gene's germline CDR1 is SGHTA and CDR2 FQGTGA.

In this sample, this clone turned up a few times. The rearrangement joins TRBV7-8 to TRBJ2-1, with 10 bases identical to TRBD2. This CDR3 region has 15 residues. From germline, CDR1 is SGHVS and CDR2 FQNEAQ. The junction had 3 bases not matched to a gene; V was cut back by 3 bases and J by 4 bases. Written as DNA, the CDR3 is TGTGCCAGCAGCTTCGAACTAGCGGGGTACAATGAGCAGTTCTTC. This sequence encodes CASSFELAGYNEQFF. Combining the CDR3 with reference TRBV7-8 and TRBJ2-1 gives the whole variable domain GAGVSQSPRYKVAKRGQDVALRCDPISGHVSLFWYQQALGQGPEFLTYFQNEAQLDKSGLPSDRFFAERPEGSVSTLKIQRTQQEDSAVYLCASSFELAGYNEQFFGPGTRLTVL.

This chain connects TRBV4-1 to TRBJ1-5; 8 positions agree with TRBD1. Losses at the gene ends were 0 bases for V and 0 bases for J; bases not matched to a gene: 4. The germline gives CDR1 MGHRA, CDR2 YSYEKL. The CDR3 has 17 residues. The CDR3 is CASSQDQGAYSNQPQHF. The DNA for the CDR3 is TGCGCCAGCAGCCAAGATCAGGGGGCATATAGCAATCAGCCCCAGCATTTT.

V usage is TRBV7-7 and J usage is TRBJ2-2, with D perhaps TRBD1 (5 bases). Looked up from germline, CDR1 is SSHAT and CDR2 is FNYEAQ (reference sequence). The length of the CDR3 is 14 residues. V lost 5 bases and J lost 0, with 7 bases in between. Here the CDR3 reads CASSRQSNTGELFF. The CDR3 DNA reads as TGTGCCAGCAGCCGACAGTCGAACACCGGGGAGCTGTTTTTT.

This clone was seen a handful of times. Here the CDR3 reads CASSSSTDTQYF. DNA of the CDR3: TGTGCCAGCAGCTCTAGCACAGATACGCAGTATTTT. This chain joins TRBV3-1 (or the pseudogene TRBV3-2) and TRBJ2-3; no clear D. The CDR3 consists of 12 residues. Germline lookup yields CDR1 LGHDT and CDR2 YNNKEL (reference sequence). Trimming took 5 bases from V and 0 from J, leaving 3 bases between them.

This rearrangement joins TRBV19 to TRBJ2-7, with D possibly matching TRBD2 (6 bases). The CDR3 consists of 12 residues. Germline values: CDR1 LNHDA, CDR2 SQIVND (reference sequence). CDR3: CARRIGGEICWV. CDR3 nucleotide sequence: TGTGCCAGGAGGATCGGAGGGGAGATTTGTTGGGTC.

V is TRBV19 and J is TRBJ1-5; D unclear. From germline, CDR1 is LNHDA and CDR2 SQIVND (reference sequence). V shed 1 base and J shed 3 bases, with 10 bases lying between them. CDR3 size: 15 residues. The CDR3 reads CASSIGRVDNQPQHF. The CDR3 nucleotides are TGTGCCAGTAGTATAGGGAGGGTCGACAATCAGCCCCAGCATTTT.

V is TRBV15 and J is TRBJ1-1; 7 nucleotides align to TRBD1. J gave up 1 base and V 1 base, and 3 bases lay outside the gene matches. This CDR3 contains 15 residues. CDR1 LNHNV and CDR2 YYDKDF come from the germline V gene (reference sequence). The CDR3 DNA reads TGTGCCACCAGCAGAGGAGGACAGGAGAACACTGAAGCTTTCTTT. This encodes CATSRGGQENTEAFF.

The rearrangement uses TRBV6-5 and TRBJ1-5; 9 nucleotides match TRBD1. Germline V gene data show CDR1 as MNHEY and CDR2 as SVGAGI. Unmatched junction bases numbered 9, after V lost 10 bases and J lost 8 bases. The length of the CDR3 is 13 residues. In DNA, the CDR3 is TGTGCCACCTACAGGGGGCCGTTTGAGCCCCAGCATTTT. Translation gives CATYRGPFEPQHF.

The V call is TRBV28, the J call TRBJ1-6; D possibly corresponds to TRBD1 (6 bases). This CDR3 spans 16 amino acids. Trimming took 2 bases from V and 5 from J, leaving 13 bases between them. CDR1 is MDHEN, CDR2 SYDVKM, per germline. The CDR3 sequence: CASSLIQGLDNSPLHF. The DNA for the CDR3 is TGTGCCAGCAGTTTAATACAGGGTCTCGATAATTCACCCCTCCACTTT.

The chain recombines TRBV6-4 with TRBJ1-5; D is unclear. The CDR3 contains 17 residues. The germline V gene has CDR1 MRHNA and CDR2 SNTAGT. The V end was cut by 3 bases, the J end by 0 bases, with 15 bases between. CDR3 sequence: CASSELWARYSNQPQHF. CDR3 coding DNA: TGTGCCAGCAGTGAGCTCTGGGCCCGGTATAGCAATCAGCCCCAGCATTTT.

V gene TRBV5-4 combines with J gene TRBJ2-5; D ambiguous. V lost 3 bases, J lost 4 bases, and 13 bases lay in between. The germline V gene has CDR1 SGHNT and CDR2 YYREEE (reference sequence). There are 14 residues in the CDR3. CDR3 sequence (DNA): TGTGCCAGCAGCTCTCTGACAAGTAGAGAGACCCAGTACTTC. This encodes CASSSLTSRETQYF.

This rearrangement joins TRBV4-1 to TRBJ1-6; TRBD1 is a possible D gene (5 bases). Germline CDR1 and CDR2: MGHRA and YSYEKL. V was pared by 5 bases and J by 8 bases, with 16 bases between. CDR3 size: 15 residues. The CDR3 protein is CASSWLRGEDSPLHF. The CDR3 DNA follows: TGCGCCAGCAGCTGGCTTCGGGGGGAAGATTCACCCCTCCACTTT.

The chain joins TRBV5-1 to TRBJ2-7, with a weak D call TRBD1 (5 bases). V dropped 0 bases and J dropped 7 bases, with 8 bases sitting between them. CDR3 length equals 12 residues. CDR1 is SGHRS and CDR2 is YFSETQ in the germline V gene. The CDR3, as DNA: TGCGCCAGCAGCTTGGAAGGGGTTGAGCAGTACTTC. Protein: CASSLEGVEQYF.

This clone was observed once. V and J are TRBV10-2 and TRBJ2-5, with D maybe TRBD2 (6 bases). The CDR3 runs 15 residues. Germline V gene sequence: CDR1 WSHSY, CDR2 SAAADI. V lost 0 bases and J lost 7, with 15 bases in between. In DNA, the CDR3 is TGCGCCAGCAGTGAGTCGGGGGGAGTCTCAGGGACCCAGTACTTC. This sequence encodes CASSESGGVSGTQYF.

The V call is TRBV28, the J call TRBJ2-5; D is uncertain. V lost 1 base to trimming and J lost 7 bases, with 13 bases between them. This CDR3 has 14 amino acids. CDR1 and CDR2 from the germline V gene are MDHEN and SYDVKM. CDR3 in amino acids: CASSLLATGATQYF. Here the CDR3 DNA reads TGTGCCAGCAGTTTATTAGCAACCGGTGCGACCCAGTACTTC.

The J gene is TRBJ2-1, the V gene TRBV24-1; TRBD2 aligns across 12 bases. J was trimmed by 6 bases and V by 3 bases; bases with no gene match: 5. This CDR3 has 16 residues. Germline CDR1 reads KGHDR; CDR2 reads SFDVKD. The CDR3 DNA sequence: TGTGCCACCAGTGATACTAGCGGGGGGCCGGGCAATGAGCAGTTCTTC. Translating gives CATSDTSGGPGNEQFF.

The rearrangement joins TRBV7-9 to TRBJ2-3, with D possibly TRBD2 on 5 matching bases. This CDR3 has 15 amino acids. Between the trimmed V and J ends, which lost 4 bases and 5 bases, there was a span of 16 bases. CDR1 SEHNR and CDR2 FQNEAQ come from the germline V gene (reference sequence). The CDR3 region has the DNA TGTGCCAGCAGCTCCGGGCTAGCTTATGGAGATACGCAGTATTTT. This codes for CASSSGLAYGDTQYF.